Each of the 27 T cell receptor beta chains below was sequenced from the same sample in a study of T cell repertoires in cytomegalovirus infection. Their specific antigens are unknown. TCRdb re-analysed the reads in MiXCR, keeping a single row per CDR3 protein. The sample holds roughly 800,000 distinct CDR3 sequences, 29% seen once. The sequenced sample was cultured CD8+ T cells from PBMCs, obtained from culture after CMV antigen stimulation. These receptors were obtained from a human donor in good health (CMV status not recorded). Some clones in this sample may be carry-over from other donors' samples.

The chain employs TRBV19 and TRBJ1-6; 7 nucleotides align to TRBD1. The J segment lost 10 bases and the V segment lost 4 bases, leaving 1 base of the junction unmatched. The CDR3 totals 12 residues. Per germline, CDR1 LNHDA and CDR2 SQIVND (reference sequence). Here the CDR3 DNA reads TGTGCCAGTAGTACAGGGGGATCACCCCTCCACTTT. It codes for CASSTGGSPLHF.

V gene TRBV6-1 combines with J gene TRBJ2-1; TRBD2 might be the D (7 bases). The CDR3 contains 19 residues. The V gene lost 1 base and the J gene lost 2 bases, with 21 bases spanning the gap. Per the germline V gene, CDR1 is MNHNS and CDR2 is SASEGT. This chain's CDR3 is CASSEGRRGGGGPYNEQFF. CDR3 sequence (DNA): TGTGCCAGCAGTGAAGGCAGGCGGGGTGGCGGGGGCCCCTACAATGAGCAGTTCTTC.

This clonotype has ten or more counts. The chain couples TRBV7-9 to TRBJ2-5; maybe TRBD2 (6 bases). V was shortened by 6 bases and J by 1 base, with 18 bases between the two germline ends. The CDR3 runs 16 residues. Per the germline V gene, CDR1 is SEHNR and CDR2 is FQNEAQ (reference sequence). CDR3 in DNA: TGTGCCAGCAGGGCTCCGGGTAGCGGTCGCCAAGAGACCCAGTACTTC. The encoded protein is CASRAPGSGRQETQYF.

The V and J genes are TRBV5-4 and TRBJ1-5, with D perhaps matching TRBD1 (5 bases). The CDR3 has 15 amino acids. Germline V gene sequence: CDR1 SGHNT, CDR2 YYREEE (reference sequence). The V gene lost 3 bases and the J gene lost 10 bases, with 20 bases spanning the gap. The CDR3 is CASSSDPTANIPQHF. The CDR3 region has the DNA TGTGCCAGCAGCTCGGACCCGACAGCGAATATCCCCCAGCATTTT. The full variable domain, its missing parts supplied by reference TRBV5-4 and TRBJ1-5, is ETGVTQSPTHLIKTRGQQVTLRCSSQSGHNTVSWYQQALGQGPQFIFQYYREEENGRGNFPPRFSGLQFPNYSSELNVNALELDDSALYLCASSSDPTANIPQHFGDGTRLSIL.

The V gene is TRBV27, the J gene TRBJ2-1; no definite D call. The length of the CDR3 is 16 residues. CDR1 MNHEY and CDR2 SMNVEV come from the germline V gene (reference sequence). Trimming removed 5 bases at V and 0 bases at J, with 14 bases between. CDR3 in DNA: TGTGCCAGCAGTCCCCTTGGCTCGAGCTCCTACAATGAGCAGTTCTTC. This encodes CASSPLGSSSYNEQFF.

V gene TRBV28 combines with J gene TRBJ1-1; D is uncertain. There are 12 residues in the CDR3. Germline V lookup: CDR1 MDHEN, CDR2 SYDVKM. V was clipped by 6 bases and J by 2 bases, with 7 bases between them. CDR3 nucleotides: TGTGCCAGCAGGTGGTCAAACACTGAAGCTTTCTTT. It is translated as CASRWSNTEAFF.

The chain combines TRBV4-3 with TRBJ1-2; the D gene is possibly TRBD1 (6 bases). CDR3 length equals 14 residues. Germline CDR1 is LGHNA and CDR2 is YSLEER. Trimming took 5 bases from V and 3 from J, leaving 13 bases between them. The CDR3 protein is CASSSLRTDYGYTF. CDR3 sequence (DNA): TGCGCCAGCAGCTCACTTCGGACAGACTATGGCTACACCTTC.

This clonotype appeared a few times. This chain links TRBV27 with TRBJ2-1; a possible D gene is TRBD2 (6 bases). The CDR3 sequence is 21 residues long. Trimming took off 0 bases at V and 0 bases at J, with 24 bases between the two ends. Germline CDR1 and CDR2: MNHEY and SMNVEV (reference sequence). The CDR3 coding sequence is TGTGCCAGCAGTTTATCGCCCGTGAGGTCGGCTAGCGTGAGCTCCTACAATGAGCAGTTCTTC. This translates into CASSLSPVRSASVSSYNEQFF.

There are a few counts of this clonotype. Its ends do not fully match the called genes, so a read error is possible. The J gene is TRBJ2-1, the V gene TRBV28, with 8 bases fitting TRBD1. CDR1 MDHEN and CDR2 SYDVKM come from the germline V gene. CDR3 length: 14 residues. The CDR3 sequence: CASTLRTGYNEQFF. CDR3 bases: TGTGCCAGCACTTTAAGGACAGGGTACAATGAGCAGTTCTTC.

This rearrangement joins TRBV11-3 to TRBJ2-1; D is uncertain. The CDR3 is 15 residues long. Germline CDR1 SGHNT, CDR2 YENEEA. Trimming removed 2 bases from V and 2 bases from J, with 10 bases in between. CDR3 bases: TGTGCCAGCAGCTTAAAGGGTACCCCCTACAATGAGCAGTTCTTC. Its translation: CASSLKGTPYNEQFF.

This clonotype has a count of ten or more. This rearrangement joins TRBV7-9 to TRBJ2-7; D is undetermined. Trimming took off 2 bases at V and 7 bases at J, with 15 bases between the two ends. Germline V gene sequence: CDR1 SEHNR, CDR2 FQNEAQ (reference sequence). This CDR3 comprises 14 residues. The CDR3 spells CASSLFADAWEQYF. DNA of the CDR3: TGTGCCAGCAGCTTATTCGCGGATGCCTGGGAGCAGTACTTC.

This chain joins TRBV6-5 and TRBJ1-2; D not certain. The germline V gene encodes CDR1 MNHEY and CDR2 SVGAGI. CDR3 length: 16 amino acids. Deletions cut 0 bases from V and 1 base from J, with 12 bases between. CDR3 sequence: CASSYSNARLNYGYTF. Here the CDR3 DNA reads TGTGCCAGCAGTTACTCGAATGCAAGGCTTAACTATGGCTACACCTTC.

There are many counts of this clonotype. The chain combines TRBV7-8 with TRBJ2-7; D call uncertain. The V end was cut by 3 bases, the J end by 0 bases, with 12 bases between. The CDR3 loop spans 15 amino acids. Looked up from germline, CDR1 is SGHVS and CDR2 is FQNEAQ. The CDR3 DNA reads TGTGCCAGCAGCTTCTCCCCGGACCGCTCCTACGAGCAGTACGTC. Translated: CASSFSPDRSYEQYV.

V gene TRBV27 combines with J gene TRBJ1-1; 10 bases are shared with TRBD1. V gave up 6 bases and J gave up 5 bases; unmatched junction bases: 9. The CDR3 has 15 residues. Germline V lookup: CDR1 MNHEY, CDR2 SMNVEV (reference sequence). The CDR3 DNA reads as TGTGCCAGCAGACTCTTGGACAGGGGGAGTACTGAAGCTTTCTTT. It encodes CASRLLDRGSTEAFF.

The chain is built from TRBV12-3 or TRBV12-4 and TRBJ2-2; 8 bases line up with TRBD2. Trimming took 4 bases from V and 9 from J; bases not matched to a gene: 10. This CDR3 region has 15 residues. Here the CDR3 reads CASSYGGAGVRELFF. In DNA form, the CDR3 reads TGTGCCAGCAGTTACGGGGGGGCCGGAGTTCGGGAGCTGTTTTTT.

The chain recombines TRBV2 with TRBJ1-1; D ambiguous. The CDR3 length is 15 residues. The germline V and J ends were trimmed by 2 bases and 0 bases, with 10 bases remaining between them. Germline V gene lookup returns CDR1 SNHLY and CDR2 FYNNEI. The CDR3 bases are TGTGCCAGCAGTGAATCAAAGAGGGTGAACACTGAAGCTTTCTTT. Residues: CASSESKRVNTEAFF.

This chain joins TRBV12-3 or TRBV12-4 and TRBJ1-4; D is perhaps TRBD1 (6 bases). V was clipped by 4 bases and J by 8 bases, with 14 bases between them. The CDR3 is 14 amino acids. The DNA of the CDR3 is TGTGCCAGCAGTTCAACAGGGATGAGGGAAAAACTGTTTTTT. Translation gives CASSSTGMREKLFF.

A few counts support this clonotype. The rearrangement links TRBV12-3 or TRBV12-4 to TRBJ2-3, with 7 nucleotides matching TRBD1. The CDR3 is made up of 15 amino acids. J gave up 4 bases and V 6 bases, and 10 bases lay outside the gene matches. The CDR3 reads CASSLTGALADTQYF. CDR3 nucleotides: TGTGCCAGCAGCCTAACAGGGGCGTTGGCAGATACGCAGTATTTT.

This clonotype was observed a few times. This rearrangement joins TRBV7-2 to TRBJ2-5; D perhaps matches TRBD2 (5 bases). This CDR3 region has 13 residues. Trimming left V 4 bases short and J 6 bases short, with 12 bases between. Germline CDR1 reads SGHTA; CDR2 reads FQGNSA. This CDR3 reads CASSYDTGKTQYF. CDR3 bases: TGTGCCAGCAGCTACGACACGGGGAAGACCCAGTACTTC.

The table lists this clonotype with a few counts. The chain uses TRBV4-1 and TRBJ2-2; D possibly uses TRBD1 or TRBD2 (5 bases each). The CDR3 loop spans 16 amino acids. Trimming stripped 0 bases from V and 1 base from J, with 9 bases between. CDR1 is MGHRA, CDR2 YSYEKL, per germline. The CDR3 nucleotides are TGCGCCAGCAGCCAAGAAGGGACCCTGAACACCGGGGAGCTGTTTTTT. Protein product: CASSQEGTLNTGELFF.

This clonotype has just a few counts. This rearrangement joins TRBV7-9 to TRBJ2-1; D is uncertain. CDR1 is SEHNR and CDR2 is FQNEAQ in the germline V gene (reference sequence). V dropped 3 bases and J dropped 2 bases, with 11 bases sitting between them. The CDR3 loop spans 15 amino acids. CDR3 DNA sequence: TGTGCCAGCAGCTTTGTCAACATACCCTACAATGAGCAGTTCTTC. This encodes CASSFVNIPYNEQFF.

This clonotype has a handful of counts. The chain joins TRBV7-2 to TRBJ1-1; weak D call: TRBD1 (5 bases). V was trimmed by 2 bases and J by 3 bases, leaving 13 bases between them. The CDR3 is 15 residues long. CDR1 is SGHTA, CDR2 FQGNSA, per germline. The CDR3 region has the DNA TGTGCCAGCAGCTTAAGCAGGGCGGGGTACACTGAAGCTTTCTTT. This gives the protein CASSLSRAGYTEAFF.

This clonotype was seen only a few times. V is TRBV6-5 and J is TRBJ1-1; no clear D. The germline V and J ends were trimmed by 6 bases and 2 bases, with 13 bases remaining between them. CDR1 MNHEY and CDR2 SVGAGI come from the germline V gene. The CDR3 is 14 amino acids. The CDR3 DNA reads TGTGCCAGCAGAGCCGGCAGCCACAACACTGAAGCTTTCTTT. Protein sequence: CASRAGSHNTEAFF.

The rearrangement joins TRBV11-2 to TRBJ2-2; 9 bases match TRBD1. There are 12 residues in the CDR3. The V segment lost 5 bases and the J segment 16 bases; nucleotides outside the gene matches: 8. The germline gives CDR1 SGHAT, CDR2 FQNNGV. The CDR3: CASSPGTGYPFF. The CDR3 DNA sequence: TGTGCCAGCAGCCCCGGGACAGGGTACCCGTTTTTT.

The chain recombines TRBV7-9 with TRBJ2-7; D uncertain. The ends were cut back, 0 bases at V and 7 bases at J, with 10 bases in the middle. Germline V lookup: CDR1 SEHNR, CDR2 FQNEAQ (reference sequence). CDR3 size: 13 residues. This chain's CDR3 is CASSLALLREQYV. Written as DNA, the CDR3 is TGTGCCAGCAGCTTAGCTCTTTTGAGAGAGCAGTACGTC.

The chain couples TRBV29-1 to TRBJ1-2; D is unresolved. The CDR3 extends over 13 amino acids. The germline V gene has CDR1 SQVTM and CDR2 ANQGSEA. V was cut by 7 bases and J by 3 bases, with 15 bases left in between. DNA for the CDR3: TGCAGCGCTTTCGCCCAGAATTACTATGGCTACACCTTC. Its translation is CSAFAQNYYGYTF.

This chain connects TRBV6-2 or TRBV6-3 to TRBJ2-7; the D gene is possibly TRBD1 (5 bases). Germline V lookup: CDR1 MNHEY, CDR2 SVGEGT. The CDR3 extends over 13 amino acids. V dropped 5 bases and J dropped 2 bases, with 10 bases sitting between them. The CDR3 DNA follows: TGTGCCAGCAGTCTGACAGATACCTACGAGCAGTACGTC. It specifies CASSLTDTYEQYV.